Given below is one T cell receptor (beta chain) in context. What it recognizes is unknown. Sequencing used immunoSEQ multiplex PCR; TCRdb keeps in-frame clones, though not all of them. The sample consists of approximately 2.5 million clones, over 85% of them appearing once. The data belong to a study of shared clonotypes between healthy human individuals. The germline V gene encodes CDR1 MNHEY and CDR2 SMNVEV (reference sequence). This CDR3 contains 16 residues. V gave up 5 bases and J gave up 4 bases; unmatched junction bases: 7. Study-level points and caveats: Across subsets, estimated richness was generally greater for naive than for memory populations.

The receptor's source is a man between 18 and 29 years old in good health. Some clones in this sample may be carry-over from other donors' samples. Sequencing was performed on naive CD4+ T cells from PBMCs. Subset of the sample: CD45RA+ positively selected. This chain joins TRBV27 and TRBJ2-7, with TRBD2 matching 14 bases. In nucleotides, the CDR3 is TGTGCCAGCAGTGCGGGACTAGCGGGAGTCGGGTACGAGCAGTACTTC. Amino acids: CASSAGLAGVGYEQYF.